This TCR beta chain stems from a study of cytomegalovirus exposure and HLA in healthy donors. The PCR used 60 Vbeta and 13 Jbeta primers. Libraries were prepared by immunoSEQ multiplex PCR; TCRdb keeps only in-frame clonotypes and omits some of them. The sample has under 200,000 clones; roughly 80% are singletons. This CDR3 contains 13 residues. Germline V lookup: CDR1 SGHRS, CDR2 YFSETQ. J was trimmed by 4 bases and V by 4 bases; bases with no gene match: 5. At sampling all donors were nominally healthy, likely with unrecorded immune exposures. Study outcomes and limitations: Some TCR beta chains (around 160 of them) were listed as cytomegalovirus-associated.

This clone was seen more than once but under ten times. As yet, its antigen is unknown. The gene calls are TRBV5-1 and TRBJ2-7; the match to TRBD1 covers 7 bases. This TCR was sampled from a man over 45 in good health and CMV-seropositive. The source material was PBMCs. CDR3 DNA sequence: TGCGCCAGCAGCCGGGACAGCTGGTACGAGCAGTACTTC. Translating it yields CASSRDSWYEQYF.